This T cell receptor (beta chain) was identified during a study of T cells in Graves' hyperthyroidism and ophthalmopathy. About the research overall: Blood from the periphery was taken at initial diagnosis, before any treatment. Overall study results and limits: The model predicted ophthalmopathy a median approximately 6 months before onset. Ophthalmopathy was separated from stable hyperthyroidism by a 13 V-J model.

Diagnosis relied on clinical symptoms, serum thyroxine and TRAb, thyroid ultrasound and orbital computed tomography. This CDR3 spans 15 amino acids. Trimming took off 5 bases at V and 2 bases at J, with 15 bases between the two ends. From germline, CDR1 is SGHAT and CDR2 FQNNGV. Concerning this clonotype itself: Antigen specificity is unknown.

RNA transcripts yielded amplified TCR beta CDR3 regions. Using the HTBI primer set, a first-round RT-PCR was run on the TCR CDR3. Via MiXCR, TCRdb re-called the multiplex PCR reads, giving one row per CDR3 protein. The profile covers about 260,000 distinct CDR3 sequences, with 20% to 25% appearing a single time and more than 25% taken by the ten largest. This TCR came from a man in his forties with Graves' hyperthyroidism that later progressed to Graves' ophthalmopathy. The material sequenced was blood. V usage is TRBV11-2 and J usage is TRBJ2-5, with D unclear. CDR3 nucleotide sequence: TGTGCCAGCAGCCCGGCCCCGGACGGACAAGAGACCCAGTACTTC. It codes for CASSPAPDGQETQYF.